The 7 T cell receptor beta chains reported below all come from one sample, sequenced in a study of blood T cell repertoires in COVID-19. Measured with immunoSEQ multiplex PCR; TCRdb has only the in-frame clones, and not every one. The table includes 120,000 or so clones, around three quarters detected once. Specimen: peripheral blood. The source of these receptors is a man aged 40-49 years with active or convalescent COVID-19.

V gene TRBV11-2 combines with J gene TRBJ2-7; tentatively, D is TRBD2 (7 bases). The CDR3 sequence is 15 residues long. Trimming took 5 bases from V and 5 from J, leaving 19 bases between them. Germline V lookup: CDR1 SGHAT, CDR2 FQNNGV. The CDR3 sequence is CASSLGSGGTHEQYF. The DNA for the CDR3 is TGTGCCAGCAGCCTAGGGTCGGGGGGCACTCACGAGCAGTACTTC.

V and J are TRBV27 and TRBJ2-7, with 10 bases aligning to TRBD1. This CDR3 has 16 residues. Germline CDR1 reads MNHEY; CDR2 reads SMNVEV (reference sequence). V trimming: 6 bases; J trimming: 2 bases; junction bases outside the gene matches: 10. The DNA of the CDR3 is TGTGCCAGCAGCCGGGGTCAGGGGACAGGGGCCTACGAGCAGTACTTC. Amino acids: CASSRGQGTGAYEQYF.

The genes are TRBV30 and TRBJ1-3, with 7 positions matching TRBD1. CDR1 and CDR2 from the germline V gene are GTSNPN and SVGIG (reference sequence). This CDR3 is 17 amino acids long. Losses at the gene ends were 2 bases for V and 5 bases for J; bases not matched to a gene: 15. CDR3 protein: CAWSRQGQFSLRNTIYF. DNA for the CDR3: TGTGCCTGGAGTAGACAGGGTCAATTCTCCTTGAGAAACACCATATATTTT.

V gene TRBV10-3 combines with J gene TRBJ1-2; possibly TRBD1 for D (6 bases). The germline gives CDR1 ENHRY, CDR2 SYGVKD. Trimming took off 11 bases at V and 0 bases at J, with 13 bases between the two ends. The CDR3 is 13 amino acids. CDR3 residues: CAAKRQANYGYTF. For the CDR3, the DNA is TGTGCCGCCAAACGACAGGCTAACTATGGCTACACCTTC.

This rearrangement joins TRBV9 to TRBJ2-1; 11 nucleotides agree with TRBD2. Looked up from germline, CDR1 is SGDLS and CDR2 is YYNGEE. The length of the CDR3 is 14 residues. The ends lost 0 bases at V and 9 bases at J; junction bases unmatched: 2. This chain's CDR3 is CASSVDLAGGEQFF. CDR3 nucleotide sequence: TGTGCCAGCAGCGTAGACCTAGCGGGAGGTGAGCAGTTCTTC.

A note on this clone: Sequence at one end of the junction differs from germline and may be a read error. This chain joins TRBV12-5 and TRBJ2-3; maybe TRBD1 (6 bases). Looked up from germline, CDR1 is LGHNT and CDR2 is FRNRAP. The CDR3 runs 12 residues. CDR3 DNA sequence: TGTGCTAGTGGTTTGGGGACAGCTACGCAGTATTTT. Amino acids: CASGLGTATQYF.

This chain uses TRBV11-2 with TRBJ2-1; D possibly corresponds to TRBD1 (6 bases). Germline CDR1 reads SGHAT; CDR2 reads FQNNGV. The CDR3 extends over 15 amino acids. Between the trimmed V and J ends, which lost 5 bases and 7 bases, there was a span of 18 bases. The CDR3 DNA is TGTGCCAGCAGCCCAGGGGTAGGGAAGGGGAATGAGCAGTTCTTC. It translates to CASSPGVGKGNEQFF.